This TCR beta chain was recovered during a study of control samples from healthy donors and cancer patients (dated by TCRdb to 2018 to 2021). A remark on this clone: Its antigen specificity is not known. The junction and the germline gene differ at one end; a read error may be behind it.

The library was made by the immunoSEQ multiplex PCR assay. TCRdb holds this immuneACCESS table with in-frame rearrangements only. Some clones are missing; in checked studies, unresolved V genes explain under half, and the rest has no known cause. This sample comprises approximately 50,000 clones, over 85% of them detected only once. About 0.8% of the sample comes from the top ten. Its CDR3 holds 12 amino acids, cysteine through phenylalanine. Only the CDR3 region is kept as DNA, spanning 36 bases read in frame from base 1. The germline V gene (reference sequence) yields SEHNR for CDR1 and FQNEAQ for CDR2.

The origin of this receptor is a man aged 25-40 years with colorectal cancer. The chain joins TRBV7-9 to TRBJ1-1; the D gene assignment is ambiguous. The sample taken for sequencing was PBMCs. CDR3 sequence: CASSLVTPTLLF. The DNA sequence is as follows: TGTGCCAGCAGCTTAGTTACACCTACGCTCCTCTTT.